The clone carrying this T cell receptor beta chain occurred a few times. Its antigen is still unknown. All donors were healthy, and all were Caucasian. Template switching added a universal primer binding site, and final cDNA carried unique molecular identifiers. One entry per CDR3 protein results from TCRdb running MiXCR on the 5' RACE reads. The repertoire includes about 890,000 distinct CDR3 sequences, roughly 12% of them detected once, and 1.5% to 2% sits in the top ten. Per the germline V gene, CDR1 is DFQATT and CDR2 is SNEGSKA (reference sequence). V was clipped by 0 bases and J by 2 bases, with 12 bases between them. The CDR3 is made up of 15 amino acids. The data are from a study of identical twins. Study findings and constraints: Excess low generation probability was seen in twin-shared out-of-frame alpha sequences.

These data are also associated with another study on yellow fever vaccine responses in identical twins.

Sequencing was performed on PBMCs. V is TRBV20-1 and J is TRBJ2-3; D might be TRBD2 (6 bases). This clonotype originated in a woman in her late teens or twenties in good health. For the CDR3, the DNA is TGCAGTGCTAGAGATATAGCGGAGAACACAGATACGCAGTATTTT. This codes for CSARDIAENTDTQYF.